This T cell receptor (beta chain) was obtained from a study of T-cell reconstitution after alpha-beta-depleted transplantation in children. Study-wide results and limits: The origin of alpha-beta T cells about two months after transplant was reportedly several hundred expanded graft clones.

The sample holds many counts of this clonotype. Antigen specificity is unknown. Using unique molecular identifiers, the investigators prepared the TCRbeta library. TCRdb called the PCR reads again in MiXCR, with one record for every CDR3 protein. The sample yields hundreds of thousands of distinct CDR3 sequences, 10% to 13% seen once. Per the germline V gene, CDR1 is MNHEY and CDR2 is SVGAGI. Trimming left V 3 bases short and J 6 bases short, with 11 bases between. The CDR3 sequence is 14 residues long. This TCR was recovered from a child aged 2 to 10 with inherited bone marrow failure, due to receive a stem cell transplant. The sequencing here drew on PBMCs, taken before TCRalphabeta/CD19-depleted stem cell transplant. The chain links TRBV6-5 to TRBJ2-2; D remains ambiguous. As DNA, the CDR3 is TGTGCCAGCAGTTATATGTCAAGCGCCGGGGAGCTGTTTTTT. This codes for CASSYMSSAGELFF.